The subject of this entry is one T cell receptor beta chain. The source of the sample is a study of blood T cell repertoires in COVID-19. Study in general: Material from acute and convalescent COVID-19 was sourced from the United States, Italy and Spain.

CDR3 length equals 13 residues. Germline CDR1 and CDR2: SGHTA and FQGNSA. The germline V and J ends were trimmed by 5 bases and 5 bases, with 10 bases remaining between them. Per the study methods: Reference gene primer amplification yielded estimated nucleated cell counts. Sequenced by immunoSEQ multiplex PCR; TCRdb stores in-frame clones only, minus some. Clone size and V and J calls were adopted from that table, with D and trimming inferred from the DNA. Seen here are 150,000 to 250,000 clones, about 90% observed once, and the top ten hold around 2%. The clonotype was recovered from a woman aged 25 to 39 who had recovered from COVID-19. Material for sequencing was PBMCs or T cells enriched from blood (not recorded which). This sequence joins TRBV7-2 and TRBJ2-1, with D unresolved. In DNA form, the CDR3 reads TGTGCCAGCAGCCCGGGTCTCGACAATGAGCAGTTCTTC. As protein: CASSPGLDNEQFF.